The following is a TCR beta chain sequence with its context. The antigen it recognizes is unknown. No base qualities exist here, and no much larger clone lies one base off it. Libraries were made using the immunoSEQ multiplex PCR assay. TCRdb limited this immuneACCESS table to in-frame rearrangements with V and J called. A share of clones is missing; checked studies link under half to unresolved V genes, and the rest is unexplained. Within this sample are some 99,000 clones, with about 90% of them counted one time only. Clones ranked in the top ten supply about 2.3% of the sample. These data belong to a study of T cell changes during pregnancy in multiple sclerosis (dated by TCRdb to about 2019). With respect to the entire study: The study examined how the T cell repertoire changed over the course of pregnancy in women with multiple sclerosis.

The CDR3, cysteine through phenylalanine, is 14 amino acids long. Just the 42-base CDR3 DNA is kept, in frame starting at base 1. CDR1 and CDR2 are drawn from the germline V gene: SGHVS, FQNEAQ. Relative to germline, V is 1 base shorter and J is 5 bases shorter, with 11 bases between their ends. The sequence came from a female donor in good health, enrolled as a control in a pregnancy study. The chain was built from TRBV7-8 and TRBJ1-2; the D gene is not confidently resolved. The sequences come from peripheral blood, collected after pregnancy. At the DNA level, the sequence is TGTGCCAGCAGCTTAGTAGGGAGCCGGTATGGCTACACCTTC. This yields the protein CASSLVGSRYGYTF.